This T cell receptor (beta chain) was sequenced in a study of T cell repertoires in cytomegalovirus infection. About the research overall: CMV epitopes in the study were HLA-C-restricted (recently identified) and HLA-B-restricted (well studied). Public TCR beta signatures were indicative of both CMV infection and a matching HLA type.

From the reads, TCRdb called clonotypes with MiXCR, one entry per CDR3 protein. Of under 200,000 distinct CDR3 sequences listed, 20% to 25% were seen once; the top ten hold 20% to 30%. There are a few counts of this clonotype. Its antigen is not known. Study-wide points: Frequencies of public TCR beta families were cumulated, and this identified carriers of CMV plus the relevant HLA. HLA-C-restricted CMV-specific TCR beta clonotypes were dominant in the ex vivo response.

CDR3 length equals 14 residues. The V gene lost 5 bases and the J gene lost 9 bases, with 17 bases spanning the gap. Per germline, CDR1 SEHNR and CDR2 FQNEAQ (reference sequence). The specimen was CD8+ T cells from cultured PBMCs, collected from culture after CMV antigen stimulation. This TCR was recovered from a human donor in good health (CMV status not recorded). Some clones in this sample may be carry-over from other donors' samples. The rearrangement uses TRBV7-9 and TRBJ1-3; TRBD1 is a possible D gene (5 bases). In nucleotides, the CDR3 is TGTGCCAGCAGCCCTATGGCGGGGGTTTTCACCATATATTTT. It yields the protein CASSPMAGVFTIYF.